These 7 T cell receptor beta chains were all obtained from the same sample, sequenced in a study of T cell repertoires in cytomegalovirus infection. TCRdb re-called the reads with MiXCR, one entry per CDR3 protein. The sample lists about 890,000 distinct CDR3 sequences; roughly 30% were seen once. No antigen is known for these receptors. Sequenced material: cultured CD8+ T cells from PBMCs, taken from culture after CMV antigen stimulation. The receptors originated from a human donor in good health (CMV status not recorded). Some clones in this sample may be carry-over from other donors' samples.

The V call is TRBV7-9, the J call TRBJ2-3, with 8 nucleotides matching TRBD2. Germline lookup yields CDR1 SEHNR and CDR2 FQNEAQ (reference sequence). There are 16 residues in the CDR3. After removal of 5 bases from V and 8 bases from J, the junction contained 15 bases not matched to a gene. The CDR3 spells CASSGGHPGGRRTQYF. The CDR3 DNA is TGTGCCAGCAGCGGTGGACATCCGGGGGGGCGACGTACGCAGTATTTT.

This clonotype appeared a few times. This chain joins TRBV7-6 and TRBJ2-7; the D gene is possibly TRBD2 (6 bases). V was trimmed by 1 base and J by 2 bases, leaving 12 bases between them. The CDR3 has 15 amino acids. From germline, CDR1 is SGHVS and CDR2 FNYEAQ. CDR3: CASSLEGLLTYEQYF. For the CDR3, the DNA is TGTGCCAGCAGCTTAGAGGGACTGTTAACCTACGAGCAGTACTTC. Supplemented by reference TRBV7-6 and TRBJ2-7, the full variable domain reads GAGVSQSPRYKVTKRGQDVALRCDPISGHVSLYWYRQALGQGPEFLTYFNYEAQQDKSGLPNDRFSAERPEGSISTLTIQRTEQRDSAMYRCASSLEGLLTYEQYFGPGTRLTVT.

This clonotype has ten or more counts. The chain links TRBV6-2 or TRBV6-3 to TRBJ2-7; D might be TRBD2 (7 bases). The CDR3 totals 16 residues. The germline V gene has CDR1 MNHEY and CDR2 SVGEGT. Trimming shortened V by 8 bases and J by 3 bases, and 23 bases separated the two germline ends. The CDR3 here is CASGGIGRGRLYEQYF. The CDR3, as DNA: TGTGCCAGCGGCGGAATAGGGCGGGGGCGTCTCTACGAGCAGTACTTC.

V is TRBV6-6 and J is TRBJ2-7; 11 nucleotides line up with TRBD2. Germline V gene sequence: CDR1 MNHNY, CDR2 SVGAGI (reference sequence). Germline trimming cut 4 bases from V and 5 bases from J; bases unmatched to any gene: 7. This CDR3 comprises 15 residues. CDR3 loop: CASSFSGTSGDEQYF. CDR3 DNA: TGTGCCAGCAGTTTCTCCGGGACTAGCGGAGACGAGCAGTACTTC.

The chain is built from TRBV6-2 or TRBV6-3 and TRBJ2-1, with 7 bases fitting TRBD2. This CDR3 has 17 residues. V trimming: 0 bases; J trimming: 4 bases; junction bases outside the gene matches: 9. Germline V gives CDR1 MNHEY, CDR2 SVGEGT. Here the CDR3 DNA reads TGTGCCAGCAGTTACTCGATGTTACTAGCGTCTTACAATGAGCAGTTCTTC. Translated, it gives CASSYSMLLASYNEQFF.

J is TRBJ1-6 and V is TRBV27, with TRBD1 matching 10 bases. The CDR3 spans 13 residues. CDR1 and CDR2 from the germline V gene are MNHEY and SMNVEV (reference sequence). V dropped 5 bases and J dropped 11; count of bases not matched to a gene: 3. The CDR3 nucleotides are TGTGCCAGCAGTCCGACAGGGGGCCCACCCCTCCACTTT. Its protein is CASSPTGGPPLHF.

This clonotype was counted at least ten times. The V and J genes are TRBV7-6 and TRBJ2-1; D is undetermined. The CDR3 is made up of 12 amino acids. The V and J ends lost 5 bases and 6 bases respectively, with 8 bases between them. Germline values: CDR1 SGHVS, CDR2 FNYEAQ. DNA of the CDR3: TGTGCCAGCAGCCCAGACTTCAATGAGCAGTTCTTC. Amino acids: CASSPDFNEQFF.